Each of the 8 T cell receptor beta chains below was sequenced from the same sample in a study of blood T cell repertoires in COVID-19. The table came from immunoSEQ multiplex PCR; TCRdb's copy has only in-frame clones and leaves some out. In the table there are around 67,000 clones, around 88% of which are singletons. The sequencing input was peripheral blood. Source of these receptors: a woman of 80 years or more with active or convalescent COVID-19.

The chain uses TRBV3-1 (or the pseudogene TRBV3-2) and TRBJ2-7; no clear D. CDR1 and CDR2 (germline): LGHDT, YNNKEL (reference sequence). V was clipped by 0 bases and J by 0 bases, with 12 bases between them. There are 16 residues in the CDR3. The CDR3 here is CASSQDWAASSYEQYF. CDR3 coding DNA: TGTGCCAGCAGCCAAGATTGGGCCGCAAGCTCCTACGAGCAGTACTTC.

This clone was found once. The rearrangement links TRBV2 to TRBJ1-1; possible D gene TRBD1, 6 bases. Trimming took 11 bases from V and 4 from J, leaving 17 bases between them. CDR3 length: 13 amino acids. CDR1 is SNHLY, CDR2 FYNNEI, per germline. This CDR3 reads CAGQNREGTEAFF. As DNA, the CDR3 is TGTGCCGGCCAAAACAGGGAGGGCACTGAAGCTTTCTTT.

J is TRBJ2-1 and V is TRBV7-2; 9 positions agree with TRBD2. Germline CDR1 is SGHTA and CDR2 is FQGNSA. J gave up 3 bases and V 8 bases, and 2 bases lay outside the gene matches. CDR3 length: 13 residues. CDR3 in DNA: TGTGCCAGCGCGGGGGGGCTCTACAATGAGCAGTTCTTC. This gives the protein CASAGGLYNEQFF.

The chain carries TRBV3-1 (or the pseudogene TRBV3-2) and TRBJ1-6; TRBD1 matches at 8 bases. The CDR3 length is 16 residues. CDR1 is LGHDT and CDR2 is YNNKEL in the germline V gene (reference sequence). V dropped 2 bases and J dropped 1; count of bases not matched to a gene: 1. The CDR3 DNA sequence: TGTGCCAGCAGCCAATGGACAGGGTCCTATAATTCACCCCTCCACTTT. Its protein product is CASSQWTGSYNSPLHF.

In its sample, this clone was seen a few times. The rearrangement uses TRBV5-6 and TRBJ1-5; a possible D gene is TRBD1 (6 bases). V was pared by 3 bases and J by 0 bases, with 10 bases between. The CDR3 totals 15 residues. Germline CDR1 reads SGHDT; CDR2 reads YYEEEE. The CDR3 loop reads CASSSGTYSNQPQHF. In DNA form, the CDR3 reads TGTGCCAGCAGCTCCGGGACATATAGCAATCAGCCCCAGCATTTT. Combining the CDR3 with reference TRBV5-6 and TRBJ1-5 gives the whole variable domain DAGVTQSPTHLIKTRGQQVTLRCSPKSGHDTVSWYQQALGQGPQFIFQYYEEEERQRGNFPDRFSGHQFPNYSSELNVNALLLGDSALYLCASSSGTYSNQPQHFGDGTRLSIL.

This clone was observed once. This sequence joins TRBV7-9 and TRBJ1-1, with TRBD1 as a possible D gene (6 bases). V was pared by 2 bases and J by 6 bases, with 10 bases between. The germline CDR1 and CDR2 sequences are SEHNR and FQNEAQ (reference sequence). CDR3 size: 13 residues. The CDR3 DNA reads as TGTGCCAGCAGCTTATCGGGGGGCCCTGAAGCTTTCTTT. Translated: CASSLSGGPEAFF.

The genes are TRBV4-1 and TRBJ1-1; TRBD1 matches 7 bases. After removal of 4 bases from V and 7 bases from J, the junction contained 12 bases not matched to a gene. The CDR3 is 15 residues long. CDR1 is MGHRA and CDR2 is YSYEKL in the germline V gene. Here the CDR3 DNA reads TGCGCCAGCAGCCTGAACTACGGACAGGCCCTTGAAGCTTTCTTT. This translates into CASSLNYGQALEAFF.

This chain uses TRBV24-1 with TRBJ2-5; 11 nucleotides match TRBD2. The length of the CDR3 is 18 residues. The trim removed 3 bases at V and 2 bases at J, leaving 10 bases unmatched. Germline CDR1 reads KGHDR; CDR2 reads SFDVKD. CDR3 coding DNA: TGTGCCACCAGTGATCCCTCCCCGGGACTAGCGGCACAAGAGACCCAGTACTTC. The encoded protein is CATSDPSPGLAAQETQYF.